These 8 T cell receptor beta chains came from one sample sequenced in a study of blood T cells in healthy people across ages. A J-beta primer mix and a sample-barcoded 5' primer were used in a second PCR of roughly 6 to 11 cycles. TCRdb ran MiXCR on the 5' RACE reads and lists one entry per CDR3 protein. The sample records over 1,500,000 distinct CDR3 sequences, around 40% being singletons. Sequencing input: blood. The source of these receptors is a human donor in good health.

The rearrangement uses TRBV20-1 and TRBJ1-5, with 8 bases aligning to TRBD1. The germline CDR1 and CDR2 sequences are DFQATT and SNEGSKA (reference sequence). The CDR3 loop spans 14 amino acids. The ends lost 4 bases at V and 5 bases at J; junction bases unmatched: 7. The CDR3 region is CSAMTDREDQPQHF. The CDR3 DNA follows: TGCAGTGCTATGACGGACAGGGAGGATCAGCCCCAGCATTTT.

This clonotype was counted only a few times. The rearrangement joins TRBV4-1 to TRBJ2-5; D unclear. The CDR3 runs to 13 residues. Trimming shortened V by 1 base and J by 0 bases, and 3 bases separated the two germline ends. From germline, CDR1 is MGHRA and CDR2 YSYEKL. CDR3 amino acids: CASSQAYQETQYF. CDR3 DNA: TGCGCCAGCAGCCAAGCGTACCAAGAGACCCAGTACTTC.

V usage is TRBV28 and J usage is TRBJ2-6; D uncertain. Trimming stripped 2 bases from V and 2 bases from J, with 7 bases between. The germline CDR1 and CDR2 sequences are MDHEN and SYDVKM. The CDR3 totals 15 residues. As DNA, the CDR3 is TGTGCCAGCAGTTTACTGGCAGCTGGGGCCAACGTCCTGACTTTC. This translates into CASSLLAAGANVLTF.

This clonotype showed up just a few times. The chain employs TRBV4-1 and TRBJ2-1; no clear D gene. Trimming took 1 base from V and 9 from J, leaving 16 bases between them. CDR1 is MGHRA, CDR2 YSYEKL, per germline. CDR3 size: 15 residues. CDR3 loop: CASSQVSILVGEQFF. The CDR3 DNA sequence: TGCGCCAGCAGCCAAGTGAGTATACTCGTGGGTGAGCAGTTCTTC.

V usage is TRBV20-1 and J usage is TRBJ2-3; 10 nucleotides align to TRBD2. The CDR3 runs to 17 residues. Unmatched junction bases numbered 13, after V lost 7 bases and J lost 0 bases. In germline, CDR1 is DFQATT, CDR2 SNEGSKA (reference sequence). The CDR3 is CSVSGSKRGGSTDTQYF. In nucleotides, the CDR3 is TGCAGTGTTAGTGGGTCTAAGCGGGGGGGGAGCACAGATACGCAGTATTTT.

The rearrangement joins TRBV29-1 to TRBJ1-1, with D uncertain. The CDR3 totals 10 residues. Germline assignment: CDR1 SQVTM and CDR2 ANQGSEA. This CDR3 reads CSAYDTEAFF. CDR3 coding DNA: TGCAGTGCTTACGACACTGAAGCTTTCTTT.

In this sample, this clonotype turned up a few times. The V call is TRBV24-1, the J call TRBJ1-2; 8 bases are a match to TRBD1. Germline CDR1 reads KGHDR; CDR2 reads SFDVKD. V dropped 2 bases and J dropped 7; count of bases not matched to a gene: 2. The CDR3 covers 13 residues. The CDR3 DNA sequence: TGTGCCACCAGTGATTGGACAGGGAGTGGCTACACCTTC. This codes for CATSDWTGSGYTF.

The CDR3 DNA reads as TGTGCCAGCAGCTTGACGCTAGCGGGAGCCACAGATACGCAGTATTTT. The encoded protein is CASSLTLAGATDTQYF. This chain connects TRBV5-6 to TRBJ2-3; 10 bases line up with TRBD2. Trimming removed 1 base from V and 2 bases from J; junction bases left unmatched: 4. The CDR3 sequence is 16 residues long. Germline CDR1 and CDR2: SGHDT and YYEEEE.